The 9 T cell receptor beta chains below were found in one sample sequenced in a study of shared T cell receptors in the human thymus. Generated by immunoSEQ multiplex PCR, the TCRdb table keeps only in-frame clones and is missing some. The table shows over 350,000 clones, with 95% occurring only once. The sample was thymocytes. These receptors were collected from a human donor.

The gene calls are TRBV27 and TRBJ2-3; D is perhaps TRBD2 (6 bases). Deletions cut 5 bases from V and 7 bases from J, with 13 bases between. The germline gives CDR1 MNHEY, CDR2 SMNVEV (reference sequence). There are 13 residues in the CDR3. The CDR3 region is CASSMGEEYTQYF. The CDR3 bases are TGTGCCAGCAGTATGGGGGAGGAGTATACGCAGTATTTT.

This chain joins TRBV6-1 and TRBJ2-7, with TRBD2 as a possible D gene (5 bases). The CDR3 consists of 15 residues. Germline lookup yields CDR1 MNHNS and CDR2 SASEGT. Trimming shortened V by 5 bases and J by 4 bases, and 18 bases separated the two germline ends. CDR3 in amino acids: CASSPPHGRVYEQYF. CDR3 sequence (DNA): TGTGCCAGCAGTCCCCCTCATGGGAGAGTGTACGAGCAGTACTTC.

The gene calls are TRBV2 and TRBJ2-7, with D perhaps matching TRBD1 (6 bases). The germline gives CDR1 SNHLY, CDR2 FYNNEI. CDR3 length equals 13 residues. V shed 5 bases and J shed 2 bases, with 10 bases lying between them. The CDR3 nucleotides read TGTGCCAGCAGTCTAGGGGGAACCTACGAGCAGTACTTC. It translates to CASSLGGTYEQYF.

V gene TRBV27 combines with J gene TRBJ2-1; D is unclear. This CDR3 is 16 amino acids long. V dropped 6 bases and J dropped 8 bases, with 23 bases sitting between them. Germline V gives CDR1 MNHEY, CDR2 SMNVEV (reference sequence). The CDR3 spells CASSPVLGHQEDEQFF. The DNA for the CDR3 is TGTGCCAGCAGCCCCGTCCTAGGCCACCAAGAGGATGAGCAGTTCTTC.

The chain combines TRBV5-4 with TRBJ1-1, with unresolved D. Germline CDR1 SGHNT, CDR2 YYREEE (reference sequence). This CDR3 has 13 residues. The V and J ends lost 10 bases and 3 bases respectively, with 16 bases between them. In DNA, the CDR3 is TGTGCCGGTTACCACGACGGGTACACTGAAGCTTTCTTT. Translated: CAGYHDGYTEAFF.

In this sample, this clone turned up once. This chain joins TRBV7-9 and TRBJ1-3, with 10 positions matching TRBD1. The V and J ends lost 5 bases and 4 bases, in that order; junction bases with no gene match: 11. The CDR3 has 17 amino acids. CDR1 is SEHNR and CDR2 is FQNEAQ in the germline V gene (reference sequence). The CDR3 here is CASSPIPTGGTGNTIYF. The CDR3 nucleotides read TGTGCCAGCAGCCCTATTCCGACAGGGGGCACCGGAAACACCATATATTTT. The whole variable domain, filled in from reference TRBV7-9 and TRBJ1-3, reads DTGVSQNPRHKITKRGQNVTFRCDPISEHNRLYWYRQTLGQGPEFLTYFQNEAQLEKSRLLSDRFSAERPKGSFSTLEIQRTEQGDSAMYLCASSPIPTGGTGNTIYFGEGSWLTVV.

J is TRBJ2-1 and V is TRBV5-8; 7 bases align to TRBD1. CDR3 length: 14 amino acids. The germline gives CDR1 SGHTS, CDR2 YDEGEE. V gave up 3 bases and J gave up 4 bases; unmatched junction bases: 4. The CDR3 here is CASSSRDSYNEQFF. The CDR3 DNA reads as TGTGCCAGCAGCTCCCGGGACAGTTACAATGAGCAGTTCTTC.

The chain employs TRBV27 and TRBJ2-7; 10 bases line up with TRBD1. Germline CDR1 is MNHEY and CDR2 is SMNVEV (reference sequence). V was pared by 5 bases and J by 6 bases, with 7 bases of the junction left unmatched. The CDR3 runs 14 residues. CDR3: CASSPRDRGCEQYF. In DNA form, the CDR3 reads TGTGCCAGCAGTCCCCGGGACAGGGGATGCGAGCAGTACTTC.

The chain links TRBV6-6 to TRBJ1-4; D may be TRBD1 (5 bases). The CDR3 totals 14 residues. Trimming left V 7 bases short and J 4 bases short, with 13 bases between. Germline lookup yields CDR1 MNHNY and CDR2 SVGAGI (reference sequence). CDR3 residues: CASTIQAVNEKLFF. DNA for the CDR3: TGTGCCAGCACCATACAGGCAGTTAATGAAAAACTGTTTTTT.